The rows below give T cell receptor beta chains drawn from one sample of a study of blood T cell repertoires in COVID-19. The assay was immunoSEQ multiplex PCR, and TCRdb's table has in-frame clones only and misses some. The sample contains roughly 60,000 clones, about four fifths of which appear only once. Sequenced sample: peripheral blood. The receptor source for this set is a human donor in a cohort sampled during active or convalescent COVID-19. CDR3s include the opening cysteine and the closing phenylalanine or tryptophan. Fields, in order: J gene, CDR3 length, V gene, D gene, clone size, CDR3 DNA, CDR3 protein. The D gene is left open where the match is weak. The size of a clone is reported for some rows only, either as once, few or many, or as a class for expanded clones.

>TRBJ2-5|15|TRBV6-4|NA|NA
TGTGCCAGCAGTGAGAGGGTACTAAGTCAAGAGACCCAGTACTTC
CASSERVLSQETQYF
>TRBJ2-5|15|TRBV12-5|NA|NA
TGTGCTAGTGGTTTGGGAACCGGGAGCCAAGAGACCCAGTACTTC
CASGLGTGSQETQYF
>TRBJ2-2|15|TRBV30|NA|NA
TGTGCCTGGAGTAAAACAGGGGCGGGAACCGGGGAGCTGTTTTTT
CAWSKTGAGTGELFF
>TRBJ2-1|12|TRBV30|NA|NA
TGTGCCTGGAGTGTACGGGGAAATGAGCAGTTCTTC
CAWSVRGNEQFF
>TRBJ1-1|13|TRBV20-1|TRBD1|NA
TGCAGTGCTAGTCCAGGGGGAAACACTGAAGCTTTCTTT
CSASPGGNTEAFF
>TRBJ1-3|15|TRBV27|NA|NA
TGTGCCAGCAGTTCAATGTCCCTAAACGGAAACACCATATATTTT
CASSSMSLNGNTIYF
>TRBJ2-7|12|TRBV5-4|NA|NA
TGTGCCAGCAGCAAAGAGCCCTACGAGCAGTACTTC
CASSKEPYEQYF
>TRBJ2-3|13|TRBV24-1|TRBD1|NA
TGTGCCACTTCACAGGGGGCCATAGATACGCAGTATTTT
CATSQGAIDTQYF
>TRBJ1-2|16|TRBV12-5|TRBD1|NA
TGTGCTAGTGGTTTGGTCACAGGGGGCTCTAACTATGGCTACACCTTC
CASGLVTGGSNYGYTF
>TRBJ1-3|13|TRBV10-3|NA|NA
TGTGCCATCAGTGGAGACACCCGGAACACCATATATTTT
CAISGDTRNTIYF
>TRBJ2-1|15|TRBV2|TRBD2|NA
TGTGCCAGCAGTGAAAGGGAGCGGGGCCCTTGGGAGCAGTTCTTC
CASSERERGPWEQFF
>TRBJ1-1|12|TRBV5-1|NA|NA
TGCGCCAGCGGGGCCCAGAACACTGAAGCTTTCTTT
CASGAQNTEAFF
>TRBJ2-1|16|TRBV7-6|NA|NA
TGTGCCAGCAGCTTAGGGCAGGGGGGCGTCTACAATGAGCAGTTCTTC
CASSLGQGGVYNEQFF
>TRBJ1-2|14|TRBV19|NA|NA
TGTGCCAGTAGTATCTCCCAGGTGACCTATGGCTACACCTTC
CASSISQVTYGYTF
>TRBJ2-1|15|TRBV7-9|TRBD2|few
TGTGCCAGCAGCTCCGCGGGACTAGGATACAATGAGCAGTTCTTC
CASSSAGLGYNEQFF
>TRBJ1-6|15|TRBV7-6|NA|NA
TGTGCCAGCAGCTCCACTTCCTCTAATAGTTCACCCCTCCACTTT
CASSSTSSNSSPLHF
>TRBJ2-1|15|TRBV6-5|TRBD1|NA
TGTGCCAGCAGTTACTCCCCAGGGGGCTGGGATGAGCAGTTCTTC
CASSYSPGGWDEQFF
>TRBJ2-3|15|TRBV2|NA|NA
TGTGCCAGCACGGAGGGGACGGGTAGGGCAGATACGCAGTATTTT
CASTEGTGRADTQYF
>TRBJ1-3|15|TRBV7-2|TRBD1|NA
TGTGCCAGCAGCACCCACAGGGGTCTGGAAAACACCATATATTTT
CASSTHRGLENTIYF
>TRBJ2-7|14|TRBV27|TRBD1|once
TGTGCCAGCGGGTCAGGGACAGGAGACTACGAGCAGTACTTC
CASGSGTGDYEQYF
>TRBJ1-2|16|TRBV10-3|TRBD1|NA
TGTGCCATCAGTGAGGATGGACAGGGGGCTTTCTATGGCTACACCTTC
CAISEDGQGAFYGYTF